This entry features one T cell receptor beta chain sequence. TCRdb analysed the RT-PCR reads with MiXCR anew, one entry per CDR3 protein. The sample lists about 700,000 distinct CDR3 sequences; around 14% were seen once. Trimming removed 5 bases from V and 1 base from J, with 14 bases in between. CDR3 length: 16 residues. CDR1 and CDR2 (germline): SNHLY, FYNNEI. This sequence joins TRBV2 and TRBJ2-2, with D perhaps given as TRBD1 or TRBD2 (6 bases each). The origin of this receptor is a female donor in good health, serving as a healthy control. Input material: memory CD4+ T cells from blood. The CDR3 loop reads CASSPQGRENTGELFF. In nucleotides, the CDR3 is TGTGCCAGCAGTCCTCAGGGGCGGGAGAACACCGGGGAGCTGTTTTTT.